This TCR beta chain originates from a study of T-cell reconstitution after alpha-beta-depleted transplantation in children. Preparation of the TCRbeta library involved a method that used unique molecular identifiers. In TCRdb, the PCR reads were re-called with MiXCR into one record per CDR3 protein. The data contain some 290,000 distinct CDR3 sequences, around 25% of them singletons. Germline V lookup: CDR1 MNHNS, CDR2 SASEGT. The CDR3 loop spans 18 amino acids. The V end lost 3 bases, the J end lost 1 base, and 16 bases lay between the germline ends. Study-wide points: T-cell counts and diversity were attributed mostly to newly produced T cells one year after transplant.

The sample holds one count of this clonotype. The antigen is undetermined. The sequence was collected from a male patient aged 10 to 17 who had a stem cell transplant for acute lymphoblastic leukemia, so the T cells may come from the graft donor. V is TRBV6-1 and J is TRBJ2-6; TRBD1 or TRBD2 may be the D gene (5 bases each). This material consisted of PBMCs, mostly from graft donor cells, taken 180 days after TCRalphabeta/CD19-depleted stem cell transplant. The chain's CDR3 is CASSEEGTLISGANVLTF. The CDR3 nucleotides are TGTGCCAGCAGTGAGGAAGGGACCCTTATTTCTGGGGCCAACGTCCTGACTTTC.